The rows below give T cell receptor beta chains drawn from one sample of a study of blood T cells in healthy people across ages. TCRdb analysed the 5' RACE reads with MiXCR anew, one entry per CDR3 protein. The sample lists over 1,300,000 distinct CDR3 sequences, approximately 59% occurring once. Source material: blood. The receptors shown here come from a man between 18 and 29 years old in good health. CDR3s include the opening cysteine and the closing phenylalanine or tryptophan. Fields, in order: D gene, clone size, J gene, V gene, CDR3 protein, CDR3 DNA. D genes are given only for firm matches. The size of a clone is reported for some rows only, either as once, few or many, or as a class for expanded clones.

d_call: NA
clone_size: few
j_call: TRBJ2-7
v_call: TRBV5-1
cdr3_aa: CASSLAQVRFPSYEQYF
cdr3_nt: TGCGCCAGCAGCTTGGCCCAGGTACGGTTTCCCTCCTACGAGCAGTACTTC

d_call: NA
clone_size: NA
j_call: TRBJ2-5
v_call: TRBV18
cdr3_aa: CASSPRPDGDKTQYF
cdr3_nt: TGTGCCAGCTCACCACGCCCCGATGGGGACAAGACCCAGTACTTC

d_call: NA
clone_size: NA
j_call: TRBJ1-1
v_call: TRBV7-9
cdr3_aa: CASNSSTYGTDTEAFF
cdr3_nt: TGTGCCAGCAACTCCTCGACCTATGGGACCGACACTGAAGCTTTCTTT

d_call: NA
clone_size: once
j_call: TRBJ2-2
v_call: TRBV7-2
cdr3_aa: CASTSAGQGTGELFF
cdr3_nt: TGTGCCAGCACCTCGGCCGGGCAGGGCACCGGGGAGCTGTTTTTT

d_call: TRBD1
clone_size: few
j_call: TRBJ2-7
v_call: TRBV27
cdr3_aa: CASRQSRGTAYEQYF
cdr3_nt: TGTGCCAGCAGGCAATCCAGGGGGACAGCCTACGAGCAGTACTTC

d_call: NA
clone_size: NA
j_call: TRBJ2-5
v_call: TRBV29-1
cdr3_aa: CSPIGVGNEQYF
cdr3_nt: TGCAGCCCCATCGGGGTAGGCAATGAGCAGTACTTC

d_call: NA
clone_size: NA
j_call: TRBJ1-2
v_call: TRBV28
cdr3_aa: CASILLGNGYTF
cdr3_nt: TGTGCCAGCATTTTATTGGGAAATGGCTACACCTTC

d_call: TRBD2
clone_size: NA
j_call: TRBJ2-3
v_call: TRBV20-1
cdr3_aa: CSADQGLAGATDTQYF
cdr3_nt: TGCAGTGCCGACCAGGGACTAGCGGGAGCCACAGATACGCAGTATTTT

d_call: TRBD1
clone_size: NA
j_call: TRBJ1-1
v_call: TRBV11-2
cdr3_aa: CASRRTGMATEAFF
cdr3_nt: TGTGCCAGCAGGCGGACAGGGATGGCAACTGAAGCTTTCTTT

d_call: NA
clone_size: NA
j_call: TRBJ2-4
v_call: TRBV12-3/TRBV12-4
cdr3_aa: CASSPDGGRIQYF
cdr3_nt: TGTGCCAGCAGCCCCGACGGGGGTCGGATTCAGTACTTC

d_call: NA
clone_size: NA
j_call: TRBJ1-5
v_call: TRBV7-2
cdr3_aa: CASSLEWADQPQHF
cdr3_nt: TGTGCCAGCAGCTTAGAATGGGCGGATCAGCCCCAGCATTTT

d_call: NA
clone_size: NA
j_call: TRBJ2-2
v_call: TRBV24-1
cdr3_aa: CATSDLGNGELFF
cdr3_nt: TGTGCCACCAGTGATTTAGGGAACGGGGAGCTGTTTTTT

d_call: NA
clone_size: medium-sized
j_call: TRBJ2-5
v_call: TRBV12-5
cdr3_aa: CASGLSAFSGTQYF
cdr3_nt: TGTGCTAGTGGTTTGAGCGCCTTTAGTGGGACCCAGTACTTC

d_call: NA
clone_size: NA
j_call: TRBJ2-7
v_call: TRBV28
cdr3_aa: CASSFVPSEAEQYF
cdr3_nt: TGTGCCAGCAGTTTTGTTCCTAGTGAGGCCGAGCAGTACTTC

d_call: NA
clone_size: NA
j_call: TRBJ1-6
v_call: TRBV7-2
cdr3_aa: CASSKRTRDNSPLHF
cdr3_nt: TGTGCCAGCAGCAAAAGGACACGGGATAATTCACCCCTCCACTTT

d_call: NA
clone_size: many
j_call: TRBJ1-1
v_call: TRBV18
cdr3_aa: CASSPRGDTEAFF
cdr3_nt: TGTGCCAGCAGTCCCCGAGGGGACACTGAAGCTTTCTTT

d_call: NA
clone_size: NA
j_call: TRBJ2-3
v_call: TRBV28
cdr3_aa: CASGLGAGPSDTRYF
cdr3_nt: TGTGCCAGCGGCCTGGGGGCGGGGCCCTCAGATACGCGGTATTTT

d_call: NA
clone_size: few
j_call: TRBJ2-7
v_call: TRBV21-1
cdr3_aa: CASSQEGRLYEQYF
cdr3_nt: TGTGCCAGCTCCCAGGAGGGACGGTTATACGAGCAGTACTTC

d_call: NA
clone_size: NA
j_call: TRBJ1-1
v_call: TRBV29-1
cdr3_aa: CSVDRDVTEAFF
cdr3_nt: TGCAGCGTTGACAGGGATGTGACTGAAGCTTTCTTT

d_call: NA
clone_size: NA
j_call: TRBJ2-6
v_call: TRBV11-2
cdr3_aa: CASSLYFSTASSGANVLTF
cdr3_nt: TGTGCCAGCAGCTTATATTTTTCAACTGCTAGCTCTGGGGCCAACGTCCTGACTTTC

d_call: NA
clone_size: few
j_call: TRBJ2-3
v_call: TRBV5-1
cdr3_aa: CASSLDRGLSTDTQYF
cdr3_nt: TGCGCCAGCAGCTTGGACCGGGGGTTGAGCACAGATACGCAGTATTTT

d_call: NA
clone_size: NA
j_call: TRBJ1-2
v_call: TRBV6-5
cdr3_aa: CASSFTDRLAGGYTF
cdr3_nt: TGTGCCAGCAGTTTTACGGACAGACTCGCTGGAGGCTACACCTTC

d_call: NA
clone_size: few
j_call: TRBJ2-1
v_call: TRBV29-1
cdr3_aa: CSAPGNRQLGDEQFF
cdr3_nt: TGCAGCGCCCCAGGGAACCGACAATTAGGCGATGAGCAGTTCTTC

d_call: NA
clone_size: few
j_call: TRBJ1-4
v_call: TRBV3-1
cdr3_aa: CASSHSLGRRNEKLFF
cdr3_nt: TGTGCCAGCAGCCATTCACTGGGAAGGAGAAATGAAAAACTGTTTTTT

d_call: NA
clone_size: few
j_call: TRBJ1-1
v_call: TRBV5-1
cdr3_aa: CASSLRGINTEAFF
cdr3_nt: TGCGCCAGCAGCTTGCGGGGCATCAACACTGAAGCTTTCTTT

d_call: NA
clone_size: few
j_call: TRBJ2-3
v_call: TRBV29-1
cdr3_aa: CSVGKDWLTDTQYF
cdr3_nt: TGCAGCGTCGGCAAGGACTGGCTCACAGATACGCAGTATTTT

d_call: NA
clone_size: few
j_call: TRBJ2-2
v_call: TRBV7-2
cdr3_aa: CASSLEVVTGELFF
cdr3_nt: TGTGCCAGCAGCTTAGAGGTCGTCACCGGGGAGTTGTTTTTT

d_call: TRBD2
clone_size: NA
j_call: TRBJ2-7
v_call: TRBV20-1
cdr3_aa: CSARDQKLAALSYEQYF
cdr3_nt: TGCAGTGCTAGAGATCAGAAACTAGCGGCGCTCTCCTACGAGCAGTACTTC

d_call: TRBD2
clone_size: once
j_call: TRBJ2-1
v_call: TRBV5-1
cdr3_aa: CASSVGTSGRTYNEQFF
cdr3_nt: TGCGCCAGCAGCGTCGGGACTAGCGGGAGAACCTACAATGAGCAGTTCTTC

d_call: NA
clone_size: few
j_call: TRBJ2-1
v_call: TRBV20-1
cdr3_aa: CSARSGSYNEQFF
cdr3_nt: TGCAGTGCCCGTAGCGGATCCTACAATGAGCAGTTCTTC

d_call: TRBD1
clone_size: NA
j_call: TRBJ2-7
v_call: TRBV10-3
cdr3_aa: CAIRRGREQYF
cdr3_nt: TGTGCCATCAGGAGGGGGCGCGAGCAGTACTTC

d_call: NA
clone_size: NA
j_call: TRBJ2-3
v_call: TRBV7-9
cdr3_aa: CASSPPGTYTRTDTQYF
cdr3_nt: TGTGCCAGCAGCCCCCCCGGGACCTACACCCGCACAGATACGCAGTATTTT

d_call: NA
clone_size: NA
j_call: TRBJ2-5
v_call: TRBV14
cdr3_aa: CASSYGAGNNQETQYF
cdr3_nt: TGTGCCAGCAGCTACGGAGCTGGGAATAACCAAGAGACCCAGTACTTC

d_call: NA
clone_size: NA
j_call: TRBJ2-3
v_call: TRBV20-1
cdr3_aa: CSASLPGRAYTDTQYF
cdr3_nt: TGCAGTGCTAGTCTTCCCGGCAGGGCCTACACAGATACGCAGTATTTT

d_call: NA
clone_size: NA
j_call: TRBJ2-1
v_call: TRBV28
cdr3_aa: CAIQALREQFF
cdr3_nt: TGTGCCATCCAGGCGCTCCGGGAGCAGTTCTTC

d_call: NA
clone_size: NA
j_call: TRBJ2-7
v_call: TRBV7-7
cdr3_aa: CASSFPGQRSSYEQYF
cdr3_nt: TGTGCCAGCAGCTTCCCGGGACAAAGAAGCTCCTACGAGCAGTACTTC

d_call: NA
clone_size: NA
j_call: TRBJ1-4
v_call: TRBV30
cdr3_aa: CAWSVEEKLFF
cdr3_nt: TGTGCCTGGAGTGTCGAGGAAAAACTGTTTTTT

d_call: NA
clone_size: NA
j_call: TRBJ2-1
v_call: TRBV30
cdr3_aa: CAWTSSVGALPYNEQFF
cdr3_nt: TGTGCCTGGACATCTTCCGTGGGGGCACTTCCCTACAATGAGCAGTTCTTC

d_call: TRBD1
clone_size: NA
j_call: TRBJ2-7
v_call: TRBV29-1
cdr3_aa: CSVLSGTGQGEQYF
cdr3_nt: TGCAGCGTACTTTCCGGGACAGGGCAAGGCGAGCAGTACTTC

d_call: NA
clone_size: many
j_call: TRBJ2-3
v_call: TRBV12-3/TRBV12-4
cdr3_aa: CASSFGSTDTQYF
cdr3_nt: TGTGCCAGCAGTTTCGGTAGCACAGATACGCAGTATTTT

d_call: NA
clone_size: NA
j_call: TRBJ2-5
v_call: TRBV20-1
cdr3_aa: CSATTGQETQYF
cdr3_nt: TGCAGTGCTACGACAGGACAAGAGACCCAGTACTTC

d_call: NA
clone_size: NA
j_call: TRBJ2-7
v_call: TRBV10-2
cdr3_aa: CASRGLGSSDEQYF
cdr3_nt: TGCGCCAGCAGGGGTTTGGGGAGTAGCGACGAGCAGTACTTC

d_call: TRBD2
clone_size: few
j_call: TRBJ2-4
v_call: TRBV5-1
cdr3_aa: CASSLGLAGKNIQYF
cdr3_nt: TGCGCCAGCAGCTTGGGACTAGCGGGGAAAAACATTCAGTACTTC

d_call: NA
clone_size: few
j_call: TRBJ2-3
v_call: TRBV5-6
cdr3_aa: CASSLSAGEGDTQYF
cdr3_nt: TGTGCCAGCAGCTTGTCTGCAGGGGAGGGAGATACGCAGTATTTT

d_call: NA
clone_size: NA
j_call: TRBJ2-5
v_call: TRBV4-1
cdr3_aa: CASSQEERGQETQYF
cdr3_nt: TGCGCCAGCAGCCAAGAAGAAAGGGGCCAAGAGACCCAGTACTTC

d_call: NA
clone_size: NA
j_call: TRBJ2-1
v_call: TRBV24-1
cdr3_aa: CATSDSSRSSYNEQFF
cdr3_nt: TGTGCCACCAGTGATTCCAGCCGAAGCAGTTACAATGAGCAGTTCTTC

d_call: NA
clone_size: NA
j_call: TRBJ1-1
v_call: TRBV20-1
cdr3_aa: CSARDDAGAAFF
cdr3_nt: TGCAGTGCTAGAGATGATGCGGGGGCGGCTTTCTTT

d_call: NA
clone_size: NA
j_call: TRBJ1-2
v_call: TRBV12-3/TRBV12-4
cdr3_aa: CASSPSSVHGYTF
cdr3_nt: TGTGCCAGCAGCCCATCTTCAGTACATGGCTACACCTTC

d_call: TRBD1
clone_size: NA
j_call: TRBJ1-1
v_call: TRBV29-1
cdr3_aa: CSIFRDRGTEAFF
cdr3_nt: TGCAGCATTTTCCGGGACAGGGGCACTGAAGCTTTCTTT

d_call: NA
clone_size: NA
j_call: TRBJ1-1
v_call: TRBV15
cdr3_aa: CATMKGGYTEAFF
cdr3_nt: TGTGCCACCATGAAGGGGGGGTACACTGAAGCTTTCTTT